These 16 T cell receptor beta chains share one sample of origin, sequenced in a study of beta chain features in type 1 diabetes. Their cognate antigens are unknown. Overall study findings and caveats: All four CD4+ subsets of Type 1 diabetes patients contained TCRB CDR3s that were moderately but significantly shorter.

The entirety of the isolated RNA underwent reverse transcription, so expressed TCRB transcripts were sequenced. Produced via immunoSEQ multiplex PCR; TCRdb's table is partial and in-frame only. The data contain under 300,000 clones, about 11% of them singletons. The sample comprised naive CD4+ T cells from blood. The origin of the receptors is a man aged 30 to 39 with type 1 diabetes.

The sample holds a few counts of this clone. The V call is TRBV6-5, the J call TRBJ1-1; possibly TRBD1 for D (5 bases). V was shortened by 0 bases and J by 1 base, with 9 bases between the two germline ends. Per germline, CDR1 MNHEY and CDR2 SVGAGI. This CDR3 is 15 amino acids long. The CDR3: CASSYSGHGNTEAFF. CDR3 bases: TGTGCCAGCAGTTACTCGGGGCACGGGAACACTGAAGCTTTCTTT.

The CDR3 DNA sequence: TGTGCCAGTAGTATCCAGGGTCAAAAAGGCTACACCTTC. As protein: CASSIQGQKGYTF. The chain combines TRBV19 with TRBJ1-2, with D perhaps TRBD1 (5 bases). In germline, CDR1 is LNHDA, CDR2 SQIVND (reference sequence). This CDR3 has 13 amino acids. Deletions cut 3 bases from V and 8 bases from J, with 13 bases between.

This clone occurred a few times. The rearrangement uses TRBV30 and TRBJ1-1; D remains ambiguous. V lost 3 bases and J lost 0, with 11 bases in between. Germline V gives CDR1 GTSNPN, CDR2 SVGIG (reference sequence). CDR3 length: 14 amino acids. The CDR3 loop is CAWRVTRVNTEAFF. The CDR3 nucleotides are TGTGCCTGGAGAGTCACCCGGGTGAACACTGAAGCTTTCTTT.

This clone was counted between two and nine times. The chain is built from TRBV4-1 and TRBJ2-1; D call uncertain. Germline CDR1 reads MGHRA; CDR2 reads YSYEKL. CDR3 size: 15 residues. V shed 0 bases and J shed 0 bases, with 6 bases lying between them. CDR3 residues: CASSQEKSSYNEQFF. CDR3 sequence (DNA): TGCGCCAGCAGCCAAGAGAAGAGCTCCTACAATGAGCAGTTCTTC.

The chain carries TRBV15 and TRBJ1-5; 8 bases are a match to TRBD1. CDR3 size: 14 residues. The J segment lost 5 bases and the V segment lost 3 bases, leaving 3 bases of the junction unmatched. Germline CDR1 and CDR2: LNHNV and YYDKDF (reference sequence). In DNA, the CDR3 is TGTGCCACCAGCAGGACAGGGGTTGATCAGCCCCAGCATTTT. This translates into CATSRTGVDQPQHF.

This clone came up a few times. V usage is TRBV9 and J usage is TRBJ2-3, with D possibly matching TRBD2 (5 bases). Germline V lookup: CDR1 SGDLS, CDR2 YYNGEE. V lost 4 bases and J 2 bases, leaving 17 bases between the germline ends. The CDR3 loop spans 16 amino acids. The CDR3: CASSSSKIFLTDTQYF. The CDR3 region has the DNA TGTGCCAGCAGCTCTAGCAAAATATTTCTCACAGATACGCAGTATTTT.

There are a few counts of this clone. The chain employs TRBV7-2 and TRBJ1-1, with 7 bases lining up with TRBD1. The germline V gene has CDR1 SGHTA and CDR2 FQGNSA. With V trimmed by 3 bases and J by 4 bases, 5 bases remained unmatched. The CDR3 sequence is 14 residues long. The CDR3 region is CASSLGGTATEAFF. The DNA for the CDR3 is TGTGCCAGCAGCTTGGGCGGGACAGCCACTGAAGCTTTCTTT.

In this sample, this clone turned up a few times. The V and J genes are TRBV11-1 and TRBJ2-5; 8 bases fit TRBD2. This CDR3 has 15 residues. V dropped 5 bases and J dropped 5; count of bases not matched to a gene: 10. Germline assignment: CDR1 SGHAT and CDR2 FQDESV (reference sequence). DNA for the CDR3: TGTGCCAGCAGCCGGAGGAGCGGGGGCCCCGAGACCCAGTACTTC. The encoded protein is CASSRRSGGPETQYF.

The chain joins TRBV4-2 to TRBJ1-5; D gene unclear. This CDR3 comprises 13 residues. V was cut by 1 base and J by 11 bases, with 12 bases left in between. In germline, CDR1 is LGHNA, CDR2 YNFKEQ. The CDR3 sequence is CASSQAEGVSQHF. In nucleotides, the CDR3 is TGTGCCAGCAGCCAAGCCGAAGGAGTTTCCCAGCATTTT.

The CDR3 spells CASSRTGDLWYF. Here the CDR3 DNA reads TGTGCCAGCAGTCGGACAGGGGATTTGTGGTACTTC. The chain couples TRBV2 to TRBJ2-7; 9 bases are shared with TRBD1. Unmatched junction bases numbered 8, after V lost 5 bases and J lost 12 bases. The CDR3 has 12 amino acids. Germline CDR1 is SNHLY and CDR2 is FYNNEI.

This CDR3 reads CATRRDRASQPQHF. In DNA, the CDR3 is TGTGCCACCCGGCGGGACAGGGCTAGTCAGCCCCAGCATTTT. The V call is TRBV19, the J call TRBJ1-5; 9 positions match TRBD1. V lost 10 bases and J lost 6; bases outside the gene matches: 10. The germline CDR1 and CDR2 sequences are LNHDA and SQIVND (reference sequence). The CDR3 is 14 residues long. Using reference TRBV19 and TRBJ1-5 for the parts outside the CDR3, the full variable domain is DGGITQSPKYLFRKEGQNVTLSCEQNLNHDAMYWYRQDPGQGLRLIYYSQIVNDFQKGDIAEGYSVSREKKESFPLTVTSAQKNPTAFYLCATRRDRASQPQHFGDGTRLSIL.

This clone was counted between two and nine times. The DNA for the CDR3 is TGTGCCAGCAGCTCGGGGGACAGGGGTGCGTCACCCCTCCACTTT. Translating gives CASSSGDRGASPLHF. This sequence joins TRBV5-4 and TRBJ1-6; 10 bases line up with TRBD1. The germline V gene has CDR1 SGHNT and CDR2 YYREEE (reference sequence). With V trimmed by 3 bases and J by 10 bases, 7 bases remained unmatched. This CDR3 has 15 amino acids.

As concerns this clone: Other DNA variants within this sample encode the same CDR3. The J gene is TRBJ2-7, the V gene TRBV7-6; 8 nucleotides line up with TRBD1. Looked up from germline, CDR1 is SGHVS and CDR2 is FNYEAQ. J was trimmed by 4 bases and V by 5 bases; bases with no gene match: 4. The CDR3 sequence is 13 residues long. CDR3 in DNA: TGTGCCAGCAGCATAGACAGGGGATACGAGCAGTACTTC. The encoded protein is CASSIDRGYEQYF.

This clone was detected only a few times. The chain couples TRBV7-2 to TRBJ2-3; 8 positions match TRBD1. V was clipped by 2 bases and J by 5 bases; unmatched bases: 3. This CDR3 comprises 14 residues. Germline-derived CDR1 and CDR2 are SGHTA and FQGNSA. In nucleotides, the CDR3 is TGTGCCAGCAGCTTAACAGGGGGAGGAGATACGCAGTATTTT. It encodes CASSLTGGGDTQYF.

This clone came up a few times. V is TRBV5-4 and J is TRBJ2-1; maybe TRBD1 (6 bases). V was cut by 3 bases and J by 7 bases, with 11 bases left in between. The germline CDR1 and CDR2 sequences are SGHNT and YYREEE (reference sequence). CDR3 length equals 13 residues. The CDR3 region is CASSWLQGNEQFF. As DNA, the CDR3 is TGTGCCAGCAGCTGGTTGCAGGGGAATGAGCAGTTCTTC.

The rearrangement joins TRBV5-4 to TRBJ2-2, with D perhaps TRBD1 (5 bases). CDR1 is SGHNT and CDR2 is YYREEE in the germline V gene (reference sequence). V was shortened by 5 bases and J by 5 bases, with 10 bases between the two germline ends. This CDR3 region has 13 residues. The CDR3 bases are TGTGCCAGCAGTTACCAGGGAACCGGGGAGCTGTTTTTT. Its protein product is CASSYQGTGELFF.